This T cell receptor (beta chain) was sequenced in a study of response to subunit inactivated influenza vaccine (dated by TCRdb to the late 2010s). With regard to the full study: Deep quantitative T cell receptor repertoire profiling was used in the study to track responses to a trivalent subunit inactivated influenza vaccine.

Overall study outcomes, separate from this receptor: It was suggested by the authors that each seasonal influenza vaccination may recruit only a limited number of new T cells.

The library was built by means of RT-PCR. The reads were generated on an Illumina HiSeq 2500. TCRdb took the public reads, trimmed them with fastp at Q25, ran MiXCR for clone calling and kept in-frame beta chains. A single entry per CDR3 protein holds the most common genes and DNA from its merged rows. The table for this sample lists hundreds of thousands of distinct CDR3 sequences; about 11% of them were counted only once. Of the sample, approximately 9.9% is held by the ten largest clones. V has 5 bases trimmed and J has 1 base trimmed; junction bases matching no gene number 1. Including cysteine and phenylalanine, the CDR3 has 15 amino acids. Only CDR3 DNA remains: 45 bases, in frame from the first base. Based on the germline V gene, the CDR1 and CDR2 sequences are SGHTA and FQGTGA. As for this clonotype: The clone's antigen remains unknown. No base-level quality is on record; no much larger clone is a single base apart.

These data also formed part of another study, on T cells expressing NK-cell markers. As the second study states: TCR beta cDNA libraries were prepared using 5'RACE template switching, which introduced a universal primer site and unique molecular identifiers. Three sorted T-cell subsets (CD3+CD56+NKG2C+, CD3+CD56+NKG2C- and CD3+CD56-NKG2C+) from eight donors had their TCR beta-chain repertoires profiled. Of the eight sequenced donors, seven were found to be HCMV-seropositive and one was found to be HCMV-seronegative. To restrict sorting to alphabetaTCR-expressing T cells, an anti-gammadeltaTCR antibody was added in several experiments. In six or seven donors, the dominant CD3+CD56+NKG2C+ clonotypes ranked among the top 10 CD8+ clonotypes, making up about 1.0-7.5% of CD8+ T cells. Those dominant clonotypes were again the most abundant among CD3+CD56-NKG2C+ cells in a few donors, at about 28.3-65%. Whether the expanded NKG2C-expressing T cell clones were specific for HCMV antigens remained unclear. The eight sequenced donors were randomly selected healthy volunteers, three men and five women. To determine HCMV serostatus, a commercial ELISA kit was used to detect HCMV-specific IgG in serum. Ficoll density gradient centrifugation was used to isolate peripheral blood mononuclear cells from blood. For roughly 6 donors, bulk peripheral blood T-cell repertoires were also sequenced from unsorted PBMC. cDNA synthesis was primed from the TCR beta constant segment, followed by two successive PCR amplification steps. Libraries were sequenced as 2 x 150 bp reads on Illumina HiSeq 2000/2500, MiSeq or NextSeq. MIGEC was used to demultiplex reads and group the reads by UMI, and MiTCR was used to assemble and quantify clonotypes. Only TCR cDNA sequences supported by at least two reads were kept to exclude erroneous sequences. The tcR package was used for downstream repertoire analysis, and clonotypes were matched across fractions by CDR3 nucleotide sequence plus V segment. VDJmatch was used to annotate antigen specificity against VDJdb, with one amino acid substitution in CDR3 allowed.

This chain is built from TRBV7-3 and TRBJ2-5, with 13 bases in between that match TRBD2. Source: PBMCs from blood, taken on the day of vaccination. The sequence came from a man aged 45 to 65 who received an inactivated influenza vaccine. Donor details come from another sample of the same person, matched by shared clones. The CDR3 region has the sequence CASSRTSGGQETQYF. The nucleotide sequence is TGTGCCAGCAGCCGGACTAGCGGGGGCCAAGAGACCCAGTACTTC.